This TCR beta chain came from a study of blood T cell repertoires in COVID-19 (dated by TCRdb to 2020 to 2021). About the full investigation: The collaborator samples originated in the United States, Italy and Spain and spanned the acute and convalescent phases of COVID-19. The material from the prospective study consisted of cDNA or gDNA derived from T cells, B-cell-depleted T cells, or PBMCs. The repertoires were made available in a free public database intended to serve as a resource for research on the immune response to SARS-CoV-2. The dataset comprised deeply sampled blood TCRbeta repertoires from subjects exposed to, actively infected with, or recovered from COVID-19. A de-identified subject ID, COVID-19 status, age in years and sex were almost always included in the sample metadata. Where HLA class I and class II types were available, the types were taken from metadata supplied by the sample provider, not from assay-based typing. Samples came from the ongoing ImmuneRACE study (first 160 participants) plus 1,254 subjects from 6 global collaborators. What the study reported, not specific to this receptor: The quantity of clinical and demographic metadata differed by source and by participant and was supplied without curation.

Concerning this clone itself: This clone's antigen is unknown. Per-nucleotide qualities are absent, and no much larger clonotype sits a single base away.

In Seattle, one collaborating source enrolled patients while the infection was active and tracked those patients longitudinally over the course of disease. Whole blood was collected in K2EDTA tubes by collaborating institutions according to the institutions' own protocols. For TCRbeta analysis, collaborator samples were shipped as frozen whole blood, as isolated PBMCs, or as DNA extracted from either sample type. Taken from cysteine to phenylalanine, the CDR3 has 15 residues. The CDR3 DNA has 45 bases and is translated from base 1. At the junction V is shortened by 2 bases and J by 2 bases; bases outside the gene matches: 5. CDR1 and CDR2 are read off the germline V gene (reference sequence) as LGHDT and YNNKEL. TCRbeta CDR3 regions were amplified from genomic DNA using the immunoSEQ Assay, a bias-controlled multiplex PCR. Regarding the original processing steps: The number of nucleated cells in each sample was estimated from the amplification of reference gene primers within the assay. Sequence reads were collapsed and filtered to measure the absolute abundance of every unique TCRbeta CDR3 rearrangement. Productive Simpson clonality was computed per sample as the square root of Simpson's diversity index over productive rearrangements. This is the immuneACCESS table as TCRdb keeps it, with only in-frame sequences that have V and J called. A part of the clones is gone; compared with another copy, unresolved V genes explain less than half, and the rest is unexplained. Clonal size and the V and J genes are those of that table, whereas D and trimming came from the DNA. The sample table holds a few hundred thousand clones, of which about 90% were seen once. Of the sample, 2.5% to 3% falls within the top ten clones.

This clonotype originated in a person aged 18-35 years with COVID-19, enrolled during active disease. Input material: peripheral blood. This receptor chain uses TRBV3-1 (or the pseudogene TRBV3-2) and TRBJ2-5; 7 bases in the middle match TRBD1. The CDR3 sequence is CASSQNRGLQETQYF. The bases are TGTGCCAGCAGCCAAAACAGGGGCCTTCAAGAGACCCAGTACTTC.